This passage covers 32 T cell receptor beta chains from one sample sequenced in a study of blood T cells in healthy people across ages (dated by TCRdb to about 2015). The library was generated by 5' RACE. TCRdb shows the sequencer as Illumina HiSeq 2500. A second PCR of roughly 7 to 11 cycles was performed with a sample-barcoded 5' primer and a J-beta primer mix. The public reads were reanalyzed by TCRdb: fastp trimming at Q25, MiXCR alignment, in-frame beta chains only. Records with the same CDR3 protein are collapsed into one entry carrying the most frequent genes and DNA. The sample table shows under 800,000 distinct CDR3 sequences, and around a fifth are seen once. 3.5% to 4% of the sample goes to the ten largest clones. Sequenced: blood. These receptors were collected from an older man in good health.

The table lists this clonotype with a few counts. The CDR3 loop is CASNRGTNEKLFF. CDR3 in DNA: TGTGCCAGCAACAGGGGAACTAATGAAAAACTGTTTTTT. This chain connects TRBV12-3 or TRBV12-4 to TRBJ1-4; TRBD1 matches at 7 bases. The CDR3 runs to 13 residues. V lost 7 bases, J lost 1 base, and 0 bases stayed unmatched.

This chain joins TRBV2 and TRBJ2-1; tentatively, D is TRBD2 (5 bases). The DNA end is more similar to TRBJ2-5, so the J call may be wrong. The CDR3 extends over 13 amino acids. In germline, CDR1 is SNHLY, CDR2 FYNNEI. For the CDR3, the DNA is TGTGCCAGCAGTGGGGAGTTACAAGAGACCCAGTACTTC. Its translation is CASSGELQETQYF.

The genes are TRBV12-3 or TRBV12-4 and TRBJ2-1; 9 bases line up with TRBD2. V shed 3 bases, J shed 8 bases, and the junction held 8 bases outside the gene matches. CDR3 length: 15 residues. The chain's CDR3 is CASSFSGRMVDEQFF. DNA for the CDR3: TGTGCCAGCAGTTTTAGCGGGAGAATGGTCGATGAGCAGTTCTTC.

This clonotype showed up just a few times. This chain connects TRBV4-1 to TRBJ2-6; 10 nucleotides match TRBD2. The CDR3 runs to 20 residues. J lost 2 bases, V lost 1 base, and 11 bases had no gene match. Germline V lookup: CDR1 MGHRA, CDR2 YSYEKL. The CDR3 nucleotides read TGCGCCAGCAGCCAAGTCTGGGTAGCGGGAGGAATCACTGGGGCCAACGTCCTGACTTTC. Encoded protein: CASSQVWVAGGITGANVLTF.

The table lists this clonotype with a few counts. In DNA form, the CDR3 reads TGCAGCGGAGCGGTGGGGATCCGGCCTGGGAATGAGCAGTTCTTC. This gives the protein CSGAVGIRPGNEQFF. The chain combines TRBV20-1 with TRBJ2-1; a possible D gene is TRBD2 (5 bases). The CDR3 extends over 15 amino acids. Per germline, CDR1 DFQATT and CDR2 SNEGSKA (reference sequence).

The chain joins TRBV6-2 or TRBV6-3 to TRBJ2-5, with TRBD2 matching 9 bases. The J call may be incorrect, as the DNA end agrees better with TRBJ2-7. The CDR3 is 14 residues long. From germline, CDR1 is MNHEY and CDR2 SVGEGT. Here the CDR3 reads CASRLAAISYEQYF. The CDR3 region has the DNA TGTGCCAGCCGACTAGCGGCCATCTCCTACGAGCAGTACTTC.

The rearrangement uses TRBV10-3 and TRBJ2-1; 12 bases agree with TRBD2. This CDR3 is built from 15 residues. CDR1 is ENHRY, CDR2 SYGVKD, per germline. Unmatched junction bases numbered 8, after V lost 6 bases and J lost 8 bases. The CDR3 sequence is CAISPGLAGLDEQFF. The CDR3 nucleotides read TGTGCCATCAGCCCGGGACTAGCGGGTCTGGATGAGCAGTTCTTC.

This clonotype was detected a few times. A junction boundary mismatches the germline segment, possibly from a read error. The rearrangement uses TRBV14 and TRBJ2-6; TRBD1 might be the D (5 bases). There are 13 residues in the CDR3. Germline V lookup: CDR1 SGHDN, CDR2 FVKESK. CDR3 sequence reads: CASSRAGANVLAF. In DNA, the CDR3 is TGTGCCAGCAGCCGCGCTGGGGCCAACGTCCTGGCTTTC. The whole variable domain, filled in from reference TRBV14 and TRBJ2-6, reads EAGVTQFPSHSVIEKGQTVTLRCDPISGHDNLYWYRRVMGKEIKFLLHFVKESKQDESGMPNNRFLAERTGGTYSTLKVQPAELEDSGVYFCASSRAGANVLAFGAGSRLTVL.

This clonotype was seen more than once but under ten times. The CDR3 DNA sequence: TGTGCCATCAGTGAGTCGGGCAGCGGGACTCCAGATACGCAGTATTTT. As protein: CAISESGSGTPDTQYF. The chain couples TRBV10-3 to TRBJ2-3, with 7 positions matching TRBD2. Unmatched junction bases numbered 7, after V lost 0 bases and J lost 4 bases. There are 16 residues in the CDR3. CDR1 and CDR2 from the germline V gene are ENHRY and SYGVKD.

This clonotype has a handful of counts. The chain carries TRBV20-1 and TRBJ1-6; D may be TRBD1 (5 bases). V was clipped by 3 bases and J by 8 bases, with 17 bases between them. The germline V gene encodes CDR1 DFQATT and CDR2 SNEGSKA (reference sequence). The CDR3 has 15 residues. CDR3 in amino acids: CSARTAPLRDSPLHF. CDR3 sequence (DNA): TGCAGTGCTAGGACAGCACCACTTCGGGATTCACCCCTCCACTTT.

V gene TRBV12-3 or TRBV12-4 combines with J gene TRBJ2-5; D possibly corresponds to TRBD1 (5 bases). Trimming took 5 bases from V and 5 from J, leaving 15 bases between them. The CDR3 runs to 14 residues. CDR3 DNA sequence: TGTGCCAGCAGTCCCCAGGGTTATAGGGAGACCCAGTACTTC. Its protein is CASSPQGYRETQYF.

The V call is TRBV12-3 or TRBV12-4, the J call TRBJ2-3; D remains ambiguous. This CDR3 comprises 15 residues. Trimming pared 3 bases from V and 4 bases from J, leaving 14 bases between. Here the CDR3 DNA reads TGTGCCAGCAGTTTGCGGCAGGCGCAGGCAGATACGCAGTATTTT. This codes for CASSLRQAQADTQYF.

This clonotype was found a few times. Germline is not matched at one junction end, which may reflect a read error. The chain couples TRBV3-1 to TRBJ2-2, with D perhaps matching TRBD2 (5 bases). Germline V gives CDR1 LGHDT, CDR2 YNNKEL (reference sequence). The CDR3 consists of 17 residues. The CDR3 region is CVSSQSPGITGTGELFF. The CDR3 nucleotides read TGTGTCAGCAGCCAATCACCTGGGATAACGGGAACCGGGGAGCTGTTTTTT.

This clonotype was seen a handful of times. The chain couples TRBV5-6 to TRBJ2-1; D gene ambiguous. Per the germline V gene, CDR1 is SGHDT and CDR2 is YYEEEE. V gave up 0 bases and J gave up 3 bases, with 10 bases separating them. This CDR3 has 15 amino acids. CDR3 sequence reads: CASSLDLVNYNEQFF. As DNA, the CDR3 is TGTGCCAGCAGCTTGGACCTAGTTAACTACAATGAGCAGTTCTTC.

This clonotype has more than one count but fewer than ten. The gene calls are TRBV6-6 and TRBJ2-5; the match to TRBD1 covers 8 bases. Matching the DNA end better, TRBJ2-1 makes the J call doubtful. The V gene's germline CDR1 is MNHNY and CDR2 SVGAGI (reference sequence). CDR3 length: 12 amino acids. This CDR3 reads CASRTGVGEQFF. CDR3 nucleotides: TGTGCCAGCAGGACAGGGGTCGGTGAGCAGTTCTTC.

This rearrangement joins TRBV4-2 to TRBJ2-5; D is unclear. Gene TRBJ2-7 matches the end of the DNA better, so the J call may be wrong. Germline CDR1 is LGHNA and CDR2 is YNFKEQ. The CDR3 extends over 16 amino acids. Here the CDR3 reads CASSQDSSGLYYEQYF. In nucleotides, the CDR3 is TGTGCCAGCAGCCAAGATAGTTCCGGGTTATATTACGAGCAGTACTTC.

This clonotype has more than one count but fewer than ten. This chain links TRBV18 with TRBJ2-7; 7 bases map to TRBD1. Trimming removed 6 bases from V and 3 bases from J; junction bases left unmatched: 8. The CDR3 runs to 14 residues. Germline CDR1 reads KGHSH; CDR2 reads LQKENI. The CDR3 region is CASSSGTESYEQYF. The CDR3 coding sequence is TGTGCCAGCTCCTCCGGGACAGAGAGCTACGAGCAGTACTTC.

The rearrangement links TRBV12-3 or TRBV12-4 to TRBJ2-1; TRBD2 might be the D (6 bases). The J call is in doubt because the DNA end fits TRBJ2-5 better. This CDR3 region has 15 residues. DNA for the CDR3: TGTGCCAGCAGTTTAAGTGGGGGGTTACGGGAGACCCAGTACTTC. Translating it yields CASSLSGGLRETQYF.

In its sample, this clonotype was seen a few times. This chain links TRBV7-8 with TRBJ2-2, with 13 bases aligning to TRBD2. CDR1 and CDR2 from the germline V gene are SGHVS and FQNEAQ. This CDR3 has 17 amino acids. Germline trimming cut 4 bases from V and 1 base from J; bases unmatched to any gene: 3. In DNA, the CDR3 is TGTGCCAGCAGCTACAGACTAGCGGGAGGGAACACCGGGGAGCTGTTTTTT. Residues: CASSYRLAGGNTGELFF.

The gene calls are TRBV20-1 and TRBJ2-7, with 11 bases matching TRBD2. Trimming cost V 6 bases and J 2 bases; bases outside gene matches: 15. This CDR3 contains 17 residues. Germline loops: CDR1 DFQATT, CDR2 SNEGSKA (reference sequence). In DNA form, the CDR3 reads TGCAGTGCCATAGACCCGACTAGCGGGAAAGGGACCTACGAGCAGTACTTC. Translated: CSAIDPTSGKGTYEQYF.

CDR3 region: CASSLARRGDEQFF. DNA of the CDR3: TGTGCCAGCAGCTTAGCTCGGCGAGGGGATGAGCAGTTCTTC. The rearrangement uses TRBV7-2 and TRBJ2-1; D is perhaps TRBD1 or TRBD2 (5 bases each). The V end lost 0 bases, the J end lost 8 bases, and 11 bases lay between the germline ends. Germline V lookup: CDR1 SGHTA, CDR2 FQGNSA. CDR3 length: 14 amino acids.

The chain has TRBV7-9 and TRBJ2-3, with a tentative D call TRBD2 (5 bases). Trimming cost V 3 bases and J 1 base, with 11 bases left between them. Germline CDR1 reads SEHNR; CDR2 reads FQNEAQ (reference sequence). The CDR3 length is 15 residues. The CDR3 loop reads CASSFQSSGTDTQYF. The CDR3 DNA reads as TGTGCCAGCAGCTTTCAGAGTAGCGGCACAGATACGCAGTATTTT.

The chain uses TRBV12-3 or TRBV12-4 and TRBJ2-5; D assignment may be TRBD1 or TRBD2 (6 bases each). The DNA matches TRBJ2-7 better at its end, which makes the J call doubtful. This CDR3 is built from 12 residues. CDR3 nucleotides: TGTGCCAGCAGTTCAGGGGACTCCGAGCAGTACTTC. Translating gives CASSSGDSEQYF.

The chain couples TRBV3-1 to TRBJ2-1, with D perhaps matching TRBD2 (6 bases). Germline V gives CDR1 LGHDT, CDR2 YNNKEL (reference sequence). V was pared by 5 bases and J by 0 bases, with 14 bases between. This CDR3 region has 16 residues. CDR3 residues: CASSDRDLGSYNEQFF. Written as DNA, the CDR3 is TGTGCCAGCAGCGACCGGGACTTGGGCTCCTACAATGAGCAGTTCTTC.

This clonotype was seen a handful of times. An end of the junction differs from the germline gene, which may be a read error. The chain carries TRBV20-1 and TRBJ2-5, with a possible D match to TRBD2 (6 bases). The V gene's germline CDR1 is DFQATT and CDR2 SNEGSKA (reference sequence). The CDR3 has 16 residues. CDR3 amino acids: CSATEWGELFQETQCF. CDR3 nucleotide sequence: TGCAGTGCTACGGAATGGGGGGAACTGTTCCAAGAGACCCAGTGCTTC.

J is TRBJ2-3 and V is TRBV20-1; TRBD2 is a possible D gene (6 bases). This CDR3 is 13 amino acids long. Per germline, CDR1 DFQATT and CDR2 SNEGSKA (reference sequence). V gave up 6 bases and J gave up 7 bases, with 17 bases separating them. The CDR3 is CSALGLGGNTQYF. CDR3 DNA: TGCAGTGCGTTGGGACTGGGTGGAAATACGCAGTATTTT.

This clonotype was detected many times. The J gene is TRBJ2-4, the V gene TRBV30; 10 bases match TRBD2. The CDR3 consists of 14 residues. CDR1 is GTSNPN, CDR2 SVGIG, per germline (reference sequence). The junction had 5 bases not matched to a gene; V was cut back by 0 bases and J by 9 bases. The CDR3 sequence is CAWSVRAGGTIQYF. DNA of the CDR3: TGTGCCTGGAGTGTTAGAGCGGGAGGGACCATTCAGTACTTC.

This chain links TRBV20-1 with TRBJ2-7, with D uncertain. The ends were cut back, 3 bases at V and 4 bases at J, with 13 bases in the middle. CDR1 and CDR2 from the germline V gene are DFQATT and SNEGSKA (reference sequence). The CDR3 totals 13 residues. The CDR3: CSARADKSYEQYF. DNA for the CDR3: TGCAGTGCTAGGGCTGACAAGTCTTACGAGCAGTACTTC.

The sample holds a few counts of this clonotype. J is TRBJ1-6 and V is TRBV6-4, with D perhaps TRBD1 (5 bases). There are 14 residues in the CDR3. The germline gives CDR1 MRHNA, CDR2 SNTAGT. Trimming left V 6 bases short and J 14 bases short, with 20 bases between. The chain's CDR3 is CASSHWGVELALHF. The DNA for the CDR3 is TGTGCCAGCAGCCACTGGGGGGTCGAATTAGCCCTCCACTTT.

This clonotype was seen a handful of times. V is TRBV20-1 and J is TRBJ1-1, with D possibly TRBD1 on 5 matching bases. The ends were cut back, 5 bases at V and 4 bases at J, with 11 bases in the middle. The CDR3 has 12 amino acids. The germline CDR1 and CDR2 sequences are DFQATT and SNEGSKA (reference sequence). The CDR3 nucleotides are TGCAGTGCTCCCCGGGGGTCCACTGAAGCTTTCTTT. Protein product: CSAPRGSTEAFF.

The chain combines TRBV4-1 with TRBJ2-7, with 9 bases fitting TRBD1. The last part of the DNA fits TRBJ2-1 better; the J call may be wrong. Looked up from germline, CDR1 is MGHRA and CDR2 is YSYEKL. This CDR3 comprises 16 residues. The CDR3 loop is CASSQVRDRVGNEQFF. In DNA form, the CDR3 reads TGCGCCAGCAGCCAAGTCCGGGACAGGGTTGGCAATGAGCAGTTCTTC.

This clonotype appeared a few times. The chain combines TRBV6-5 with TRBJ1-4; no clear D. Germline CDR1 reads MNHEY; CDR2 reads SVGAGI. This CDR3 is 14 amino acids long. V was shortened by 10 bases and J by 6 bases, with 18 bases between the two germline ends. The DNA of the CDR3 is TGTGCCACCCCCGACGGCTTGCGGGATGAAAAACTGTTTTTT. It encodes CATPDGLRDEKLFF.